This T cell receptor beta chain was identified during a study of naive and memory T cell subsets. Regarding the study as a whole: The power law exponent of TCR abundance differed between naive and memory cells. Especially in CD8 cells, naive repertoires contained a few larger clonotypes, possibly CD45RA-re-expressing memory cells.

This clonotype has only a few counts. The antigen is not known. Both TRBC1 and TRBC2 were covered by a beta constant-region primer of two equimolar oligonucleotides. Four rounds of PCR amplified the ligated cDNA using nested alpha and beta constant-region primers plus SP2. Ligation attached a single-stranded oligonucleotide with a 12-nucleotide UMI and the SP2 primer to the cDNA 3' end. One entry per CDR3 protein results from TCRdb running MiXCR on the UMI-ligation and nested PCR reads. The table includes around 140,000 distinct CDR3 sequences, roughly 22% detected once. The V end was cut by 5 bases, the J end by 9 bases, with 14 bases between. This CDR3 is 13 amino acids long. Germline CDR1 reads SGHTA; CDR2 reads FQGNSA.

The sequence came from a human donor in good health. The sequencing sample was made of naive CD4+ T cells from blood. The chain couples TRBV7-2 to TRBJ2-1; D possibly corresponds to TRBD1 (7 bases). CDR3 DNA: TGTGCCAGCAGCCTCAACAGGGGAGGTGAGCAGTTCTTC. Amino acid sequence: CASSLNRGGEQFF.